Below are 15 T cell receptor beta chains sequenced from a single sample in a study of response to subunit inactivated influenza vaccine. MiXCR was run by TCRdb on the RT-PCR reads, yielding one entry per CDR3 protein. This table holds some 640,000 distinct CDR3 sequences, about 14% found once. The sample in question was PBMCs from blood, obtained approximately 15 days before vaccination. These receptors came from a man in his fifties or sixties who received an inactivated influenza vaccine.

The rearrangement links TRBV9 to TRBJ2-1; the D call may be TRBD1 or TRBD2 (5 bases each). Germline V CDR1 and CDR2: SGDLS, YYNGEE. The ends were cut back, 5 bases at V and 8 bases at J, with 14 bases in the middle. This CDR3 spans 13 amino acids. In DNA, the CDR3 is TGTGCCAGCAGTGGGTCTTCGGGGCATGAGCAGTTCTTC. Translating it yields CASSGSSGHEQFF.

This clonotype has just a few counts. The chain's CDR3 is CATSARGEKLFF. The CDR3 DNA reads as TGTGCCACCAGTGCCCGGGGAGAAAAACTGTTTTTT. The V call is TRBV24-1, the J call TRBJ1-4; the D is unclear. The V end was cut by 5 bases, the J end by 8 bases, with 8 bases between. This CDR3 is 12 amino acids long. Germline CDR1 reads KGHDR; CDR2 reads SFDVKD.

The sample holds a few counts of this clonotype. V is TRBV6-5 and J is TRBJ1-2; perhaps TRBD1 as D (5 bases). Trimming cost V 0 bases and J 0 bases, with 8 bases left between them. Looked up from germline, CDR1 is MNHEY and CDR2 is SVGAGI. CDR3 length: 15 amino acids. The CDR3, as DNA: TGTGCCAGCAGTTACTCGAGGGGATCTAACTATGGCTACACCTTC. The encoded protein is CASSYSRGSNYGYTF.

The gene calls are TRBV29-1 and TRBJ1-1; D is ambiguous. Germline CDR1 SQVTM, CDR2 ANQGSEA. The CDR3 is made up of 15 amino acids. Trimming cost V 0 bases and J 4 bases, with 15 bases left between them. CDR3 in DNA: TGCAGCGTTGAAGAAGACGGGGTGAGGAGCACTGAAGCTTTCTTT. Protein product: CSVEEDGVRSTEAFF.

The CDR3 DNA follows: TGTGCCAGCAGCCGGGCCGGGAGCGGGAGAAAGGCCGGGGAGCTGTTTTTT. Amino acid sequence: CASSRAGSGRKAGELFF. The chain joins TRBV3-1 to TRBJ2-2; TRBD2 aligns across 8 bases. The CDR3 totals 17 residues. The V gene's germline CDR1 is LGHDT and CDR2 YNNKEL (reference sequence). V was pared by 4 bases and J by 6 bases, with 13 bases of the junction left unmatched.

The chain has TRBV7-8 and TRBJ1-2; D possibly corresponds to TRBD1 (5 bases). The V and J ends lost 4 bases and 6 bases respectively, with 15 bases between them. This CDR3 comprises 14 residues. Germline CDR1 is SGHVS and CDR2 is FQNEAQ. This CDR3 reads CASSSGPLTNGYTF. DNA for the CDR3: TGTGCCAGCAGCTCGGGACCGCTAACGAATGGCTACACCTTC.

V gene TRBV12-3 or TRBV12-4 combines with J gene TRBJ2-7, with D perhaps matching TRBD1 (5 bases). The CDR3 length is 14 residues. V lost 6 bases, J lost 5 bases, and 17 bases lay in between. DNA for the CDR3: TGTGCCAGCAGCCAGCAATGGGGCAGCCACGAGCAGTACTTC. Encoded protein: CASSQQWGSHEQYF.

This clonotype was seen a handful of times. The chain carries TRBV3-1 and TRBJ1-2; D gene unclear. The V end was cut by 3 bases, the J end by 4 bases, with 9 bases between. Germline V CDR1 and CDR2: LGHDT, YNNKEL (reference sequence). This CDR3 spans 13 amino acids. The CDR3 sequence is CASSHAESYGYTF. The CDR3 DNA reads TGTGCCAGCAGCCACGCCGAGAGCTATGGCTACACCTTC.

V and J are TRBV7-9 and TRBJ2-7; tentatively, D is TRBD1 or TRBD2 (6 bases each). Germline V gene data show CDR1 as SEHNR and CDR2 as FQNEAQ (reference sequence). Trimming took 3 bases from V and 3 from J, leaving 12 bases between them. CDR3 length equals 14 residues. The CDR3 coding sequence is TGTGCCAGCAGCTTCGGAGGGACACTCTACGAGCAGTACTTC. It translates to CASSFGGTLYEQYF.

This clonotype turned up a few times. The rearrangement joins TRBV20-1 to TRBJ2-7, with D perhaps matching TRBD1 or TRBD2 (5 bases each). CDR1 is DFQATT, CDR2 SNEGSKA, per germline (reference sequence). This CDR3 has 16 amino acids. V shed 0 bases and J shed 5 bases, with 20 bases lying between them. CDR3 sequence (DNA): TGCAGTGCTAGAGAGTTTCTAGACAGTGGGAGCGACGAGCAGTACTTC. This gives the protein CSAREFLDSGSDEQYF.

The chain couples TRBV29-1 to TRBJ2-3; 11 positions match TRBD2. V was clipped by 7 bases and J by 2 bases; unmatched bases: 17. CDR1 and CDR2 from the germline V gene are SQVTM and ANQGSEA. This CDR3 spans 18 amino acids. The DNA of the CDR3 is TGCAGCGGGAGAATAGCGGGAGGGCTAATTCTCTTCACAGATACGCAGTATTTT. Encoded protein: CSGRIAGGLILFTDTQYF.

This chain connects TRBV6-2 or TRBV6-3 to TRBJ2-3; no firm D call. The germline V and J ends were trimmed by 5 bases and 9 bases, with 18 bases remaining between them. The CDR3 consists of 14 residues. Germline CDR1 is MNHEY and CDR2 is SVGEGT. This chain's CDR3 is CASSESARLRTQYF. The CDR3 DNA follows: TGTGCCAGCAGTGAGTCCGCCAGACTGCGCACGCAGTATTTT.

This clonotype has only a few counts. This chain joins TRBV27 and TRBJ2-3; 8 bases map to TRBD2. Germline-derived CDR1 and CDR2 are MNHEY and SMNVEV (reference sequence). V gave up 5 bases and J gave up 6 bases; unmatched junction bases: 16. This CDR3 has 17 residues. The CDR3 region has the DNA TGTGCCAGCAGTCCTAGGGGCGCGGGAGGTGTGTCGGATACGCAGTATTTT. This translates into CASSPRGAGGVSDTQYF.

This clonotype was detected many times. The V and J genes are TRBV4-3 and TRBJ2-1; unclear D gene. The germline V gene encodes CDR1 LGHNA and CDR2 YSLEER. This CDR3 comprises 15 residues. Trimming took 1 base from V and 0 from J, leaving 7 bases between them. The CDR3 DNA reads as TGCGCCAGCAGCCAAGGGCCGAGCTCCTACAATGAGCAGTTCTTC. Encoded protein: CASSQGPSSYNEQFF.

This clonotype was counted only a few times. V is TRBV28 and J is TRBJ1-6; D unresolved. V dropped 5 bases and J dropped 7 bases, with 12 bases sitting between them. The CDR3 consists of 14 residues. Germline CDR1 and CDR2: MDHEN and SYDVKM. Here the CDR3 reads CASSTGLGNSPLHF. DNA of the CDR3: TGTGCCAGCAGTACCGGACTAGGCAATTCACCCCTCCACTTT.